Following are 20 T cell receptor beta chains from one sample sequenced in a study of blood T cell repertoires in COVID-19. The assay was immunoSEQ multiplex PCR, and TCRdb's table has in-frame clones only and misses some. The data contain 250,000 to 350,000 clones, 75% to 90% of them singletons. The specimen sequenced was PBMCs or T cells enriched from blood (not recorded which). These receptors were obtained from a woman between 45 and 65 years old who had recovered from COVID-19.

The gene calls are TRBV5-5 and TRBJ2-2; D gene unclear. This CDR3 is built from 12 residues. Trimming shortened V by 2 bases and J by 7 bases, and 6 bases separated the two germline ends. Germline CDR1 SGHKS, CDR2 YYEKEE (reference sequence). The DNA for the CDR3 is TGTGCCAGCAGCTTCGAGGACGGGGAGCTGTTTTTT. Amino acids: CASSFEDGELFF.

This sequence joins TRBV3-1 (or the pseudogene TRBV3-2) and TRBJ1-2, with no clear D. Germline lookup yields CDR1 LGHDT and CDR2 YNNKEL (reference sequence). This CDR3 has 14 residues. V was shortened by 3 bases and J by 3 bases, with 11 bases between the two germline ends. The CDR3 DNA follows: TGTGCCAGCAGCCACTTGTCCTACGACTATGGCTACACCTTC. Its translation is CASSHLSYDYGYTF.

This rearrangement joins TRBV2 to TRBJ1-2; tentatively, D is TRBD1 (5 bases). Per the germline V gene, CDR1 is SNHLY and CDR2 is FYNNEI. The CDR3 extends over 13 amino acids. Deletions cut 11 bases from V and 4 bases from J, with 17 bases between. The chain's CDR3 is CASESPRAYGYTF. The CDR3, as DNA: TGTGCCTCCGAAAGCCCCAGGGCCTATGGCTACACCTTC.

The rearrangement joins TRBV25-1 to TRBJ1-2; 10 nucleotides agree with TRBD1. The V segment lost 3 bases and the J segment 6 bases; nucleotides outside the gene matches: 13. Germline values: CDR1 MGHDK, CDR2 SYGVNS. This CDR3 is 17 amino acids long. CDR3 region: CASSESTGGSISDGYTF. The CDR3 DNA reads as TGTGCCAGCAGTGAGTCGACAGGGGGCTCCATATCTGATGGCTACACCTTC.

This chain joins TRBV7-2 and TRBJ2-7; TRBD2 matches 9 bases. Germline V lookup: CDR1 SGHTA, CDR2 FQGNSA. J gave up 2 bases and V 5 bases, and 4 bases lay outside the gene matches. This CDR3 comprises 14 residues. CDR3 in DNA: TGTGCCAGCAGCCGCGGGGGGGCCACCTACGAGCAGTACTTC. Translated, it gives CASSRGGATYEQYF.

This clone has just one count. The sample contains more than one DNA sequence encoding this CDR3. This chain uses TRBV5-1 with TRBJ1-6, with a tentative D call TRBD1 (5 bases). Germline values: CDR1 SGHRS, CDR2 YFSETQ. Trimming removed 0 bases from V and 5 bases from J, with 9 bases in between. CDR3 length: 15 amino acids. The CDR3: CASSLVAGDNSPLHF. In nucleotides, the CDR3 is TGCGCCAGCAGCTTGGTGGCGGGGGATAATTCACCCCTCCACTTT.

The gene calls are TRBV24-1 and TRBJ1-5, with D tentatively TRBD1 (5 bases). V was cut by 5 bases and J by 3 bases, with 10 bases left in between. The germline CDR1 and CDR2 sequences are KGHDR and SFDVKD. The CDR3 is made up of 14 amino acids. Here the CDR3 DNA reads TGTGCCACCAGTGCAGGGACTGCCAATCAGCCCCAGCATTTT. Encoded protein: CATSAGTANQPQHF.

V usage is TRBV10-3 and J usage is TRBJ2-7; the D gene is possibly TRBD1 (6 bases). Trimming left V 2 bases short and J 2 bases short, with 10 bases between. Germline CDR1 reads ENHRY; CDR2 reads SYGVKD. The CDR3 length is 14 residues. CDR3 nucleotides: TGTGCCATCAGTGAGGCGACAGGAACCTACGAGCAGTACTTC. Amino acids: CAISEATGTYEQYF.

The gene calls are TRBV28 and TRBJ1-4; TRBD1 agrees at 9 bases. Germline V gene data show CDR1 as MDHEN and CDR2 as SYDVKM. The CDR3 has 18 residues. With 4 bases clipped from V and 1 base from J, the junction kept 10 bases outside the gene matches. CDR3 nucleotides: TGTGCCAGCAGTTCTCCGGGACAGGGTGGACGAACTAATGAAAAACTGTTTTTT. Amino acid sequence: CASSSPGQGGRTNEKLFF.

This chain uses TRBV6-5 with TRBJ1-5; 7 positions agree with TRBD1. The ends lost 6 bases at V and 0 bases at J; junction bases unmatched: 5. There are 15 residues in the CDR3. The V gene's germline CDR1 is MNHEY and CDR2 SVGAGI. Written as DNA, the CDR3 is TGTGCCAGCAGGCCCCAGGGGGATAGCAATCAGCCCCAGCATTTT. Its protein is CASRPQGDSNQPQHF.

The V and J genes are TRBV6-1 and TRBJ1-4; D not resolved. Trimming took 1 base from V and 3 from J, leaving 9 bases between them. The CDR3 runs 15 residues. The germline gives CDR1 MNHNS, CDR2 SASEGT. The CDR3 coding sequence is TGTGCCAGCAGTGAAGACAGCCTCGCTAATGAAAAACTGTTTTTT. This sequence encodes CASSEDSLANEKLFF.

The chain couples TRBV15 to TRBJ2-7; 11 bases align to TRBD2. Losses at the gene ends were 2 bases for V and 2 bases for J; bases not matched to a gene: 2. CDR1 and CDR2 (germline): LNHNV, YYDKDF (reference sequence). The CDR3 has 15 residues. CDR3 region: CATSRSTSGAYEQYF. The CDR3, as DNA: TGTGCCACCAGCAGATCGACTAGCGGGGCCTACGAGCAGTACTTC.

The rearrangement uses TRBV2 and TRBJ2-5, with no clear D. Trimming left V 4 bases short and J 9 bases short, with 6 bases between. Germline V gene data show CDR1 as SNHLY and CDR2 as FYNNEI. This CDR3 has 10 residues. The CDR3 protein is CASSVVAQYF. In nucleotides, the CDR3 is TGTGCCAGCAGTGTTGTCGCCCAGTACTTC.

This clone was detected a few times. The V gene is TRBV7-8, the J gene TRBJ1-1; tentatively, D is TRBD1 (6 bases). The V gene's germline CDR1 is SGHVS and CDR2 FQNEAQ. The V and J ends lost 2 bases and 0 bases respectively, with 10 bases between them. The CDR3 is made up of 15 amino acids. In DNA, the CDR3 is TGTGCCAGCAGCTTAAGGACAGCCCTGAACACTGAAGCTTTCTTT. This translates into CASSLRTALNTEAFF.

The gene calls are TRBV5-1 and TRBJ1-1, with TRBD1 matching 8 bases. Germline V CDR1 and CDR2: SGHRS, YFSETQ. Trimming cost V 6 bases and J 7 bases; bases outside gene matches: 11. CDR3 length: 14 amino acids. CDR3 in DNA: TGCGCCAGCAAATGGACAGGGAGCTCTATTGAAGCTTTCTTT. Protein: CASKWTGSSIEAFF.

The rearrangement links TRBV11-2 to TRBJ2-1; 8 bases agree with TRBD2. The CDR3 is made up of 16 amino acids. Germline values: CDR1 SGHAT, CDR2 FQNNGV. V was pared by 4 bases and J by 1 base, with 6 bases of the junction left unmatched. The chain's CDR3 is CASSSGREGSYNEQFF. The CDR3 bases are TGTGCCAGCAGCTCCGGCCGGGAGGGATCCTACAATGAGCAGTTCTTC.

The V gene is TRBV30, the J gene TRBJ2-7; TRBD1 matches at 7 bases. Germline assignment: CDR1 GTSNPN and CDR2 SVGIG (reference sequence). The CDR3 has 12 residues. V shed 2 bases and J 9 bases; nucleotides not matched to a gene: 7. In DNA form, the CDR3 reads TGTGCCTGGAGTACCACAGGGGTCGGGCAGTACTTC. Amino acids: CAWSTTGVGQYF.

The gene calls are TRBV28 and TRBJ1-3; D is uncertain. Trimming stripped 5 bases from V and 0 bases from J, with 17 bases between. CDR1 and CDR2 from the germline V gene are MDHEN and SYDVKM. The CDR3 has 17 amino acids. The CDR3 DNA reads as TGTGCCAGCAGTGGCTTTCCCCTCCTCTTCTCTGGAAACACCATATATTTT. Its translation is CASSGFPLLFSGNTIYF. The entire variable domain, with the rest obtained from reference TRBV28 and TRBJ1-3, is as follows: DVKVTQSSRYLVKRTGEKVFLECVQDMDHENMFWYRQDPGLGLRLIYFSYDVKMKEKGDIPEGYSVSREKKERFSLILESASTNQTSMYLCASSGFPLLFSGNTIYFGEGSWLTVV.

The chain uses TRBV5-1 and TRBJ1-4, with TRBD1 matching over 8 bases. V shed 2 bases, J shed 5 bases, and the junction held 8 bases outside the gene matches. The CDR3 has 16 amino acids. In germline, CDR1 is SGHRS, CDR2 YFSETQ. The DNA for the CDR3 is TGCGCCAGCAGCTTCGGACAGGGAGTTACAAATGAAAAACTGTTTTTT. As protein: CASSFGQGVTNEKLFF.

The rearrangement links TRBV24-1 to TRBJ2-5; 8 positions match TRBD1. Germline trimming cut 2 bases from V and 4 bases from J; bases unmatched to any gene: 2. This CDR3 has 14 amino acids. Per germline, CDR1 KGHDR and CDR2 SFDVKD. The CDR3 reads CATSDSQGAETQYF. CDR3 nucleotide sequence: TGTGCCACCAGTGATTCTCAGGGGGCAGAGACCCAGTACTTC.